This record covers a single T cell receptor (beta chain). This entry is derived from a study of CD8 T cells in Susac syndrome. CDR1 is SGDLS, CDR2 YYNGEE, per germline. This CDR3 spans 16 amino acids. Losses at the gene ends were 3 bases for V and 6 bases for J; bases not matched to a gene: 12. cDNA came from roughly 0.53 to 1 ug RNA primed by random hexamers. Using its own MiXCR run on the immunoSEQ multiplex PCR reads, TCRdb lists one record per CDR3 protein. This sample has approximately 140,000 distinct CDR3 sequences, with around 94% found just once. The origin of this receptor is a human donor in good health. V usage is TRBV9 and J usage is TRBJ2-7, with 10 bases aligning to TRBD1. Sequenced material: CD8+ T cells from PBMCs. The DNA of the CDR3 is TGTGCCAGCAGCGCCGAATTATCGACAGGGGGCGGCGAGCAGTACTTC. Protein sequence: CASSAELSTGGGEQYF.